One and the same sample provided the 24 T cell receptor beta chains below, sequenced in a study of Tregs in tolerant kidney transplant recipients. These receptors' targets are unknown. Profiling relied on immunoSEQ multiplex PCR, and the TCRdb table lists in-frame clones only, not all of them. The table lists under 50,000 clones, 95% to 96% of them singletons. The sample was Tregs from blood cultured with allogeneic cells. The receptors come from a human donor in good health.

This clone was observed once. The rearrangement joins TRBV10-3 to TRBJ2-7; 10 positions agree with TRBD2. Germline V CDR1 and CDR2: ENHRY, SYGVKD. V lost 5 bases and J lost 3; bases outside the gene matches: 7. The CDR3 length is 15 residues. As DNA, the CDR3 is TGTGCCATCAGTACTCCGGGACTAGCGTACTACGAGCAGTACTTC. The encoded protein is CAISTPGLAYYEQYF.

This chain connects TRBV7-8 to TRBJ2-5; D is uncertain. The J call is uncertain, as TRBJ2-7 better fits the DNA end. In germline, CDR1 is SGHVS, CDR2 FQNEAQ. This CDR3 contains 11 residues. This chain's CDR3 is CASSPSYEQYF. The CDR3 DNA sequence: TGTGCCAGCAGCCCTTCCTACGAGCAGTACTTC.

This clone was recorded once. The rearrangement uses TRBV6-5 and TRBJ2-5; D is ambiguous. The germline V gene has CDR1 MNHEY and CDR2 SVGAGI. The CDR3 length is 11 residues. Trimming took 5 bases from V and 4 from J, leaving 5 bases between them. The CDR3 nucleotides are TGTGCCAGCAGTAGAGGAGAGACCCAGTACTTC. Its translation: CASSRGETQYF.

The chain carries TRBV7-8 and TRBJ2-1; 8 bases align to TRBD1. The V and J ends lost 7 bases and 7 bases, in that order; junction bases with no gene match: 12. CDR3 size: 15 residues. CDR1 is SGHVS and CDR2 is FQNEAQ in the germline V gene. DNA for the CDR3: TGTGCCAGCATTGTGGACAGGGAGTTAAGGAATGAGCAGTTCTTC. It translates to CASIVDRELRNEQFF.

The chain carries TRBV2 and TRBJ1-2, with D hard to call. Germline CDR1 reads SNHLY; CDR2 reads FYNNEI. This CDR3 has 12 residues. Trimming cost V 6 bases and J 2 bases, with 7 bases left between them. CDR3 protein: CASRTLNYGYTF. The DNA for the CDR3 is TGTGCCAGCAGGACCTTAAACTATGGCTACACCTTC.

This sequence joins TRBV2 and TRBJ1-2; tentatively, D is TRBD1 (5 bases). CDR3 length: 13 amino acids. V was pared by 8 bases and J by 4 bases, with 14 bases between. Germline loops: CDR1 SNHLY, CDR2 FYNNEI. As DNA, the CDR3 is TGTGCCAGCCTGGCAGGGCTTAGCTATGGCTACACCTTC. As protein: CASLAGLSYGYTF.

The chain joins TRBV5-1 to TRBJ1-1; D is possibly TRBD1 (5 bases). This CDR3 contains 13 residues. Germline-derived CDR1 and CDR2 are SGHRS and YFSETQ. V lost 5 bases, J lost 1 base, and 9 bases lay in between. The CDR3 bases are TGCGCCAGCAGAGTGGGGGGGAACACTGAAGCTTTCTTT. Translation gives CASRVGGNTEAFF.

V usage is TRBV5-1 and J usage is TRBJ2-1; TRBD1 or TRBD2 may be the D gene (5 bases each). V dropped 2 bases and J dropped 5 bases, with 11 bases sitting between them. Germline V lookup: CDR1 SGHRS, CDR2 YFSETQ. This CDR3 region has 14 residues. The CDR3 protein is CASSLSWGNNEQFF. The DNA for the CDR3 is TGCGCCAGCAGCTTAAGCTGGGGGAACAATGAGCAGTTCTTC. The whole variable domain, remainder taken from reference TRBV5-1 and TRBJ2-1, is KAGVTQTPRYLIKTRGQQVTLSCSPISGHRSVSWYQQTPGQGLQFLFEYFSETQRNKGNFPGRFSGRQFSNSRSEMNVSTLELGDSALYLCASSLSWGNNEQFFGPGTRLTVL.

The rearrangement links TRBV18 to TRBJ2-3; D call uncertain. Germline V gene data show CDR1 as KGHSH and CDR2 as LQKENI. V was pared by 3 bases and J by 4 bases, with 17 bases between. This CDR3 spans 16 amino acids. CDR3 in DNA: TGTGCCAGCTCACCGCGGTTTGGGAAGTTCTCAGATACGCAGTATTTT. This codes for CASSPRFGKFSDTQYF. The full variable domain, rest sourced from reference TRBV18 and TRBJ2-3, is NAGVMQNPRHLVRRRGQEARLRCSPMKGHSHVYWYRQLPEEGLKFMVYLQKENIIDESGMPKERFSAEFPKEGPSILRIQQVVRGDSAAYFCASSPRFGKFSDTQYFGPGTRLTVL.

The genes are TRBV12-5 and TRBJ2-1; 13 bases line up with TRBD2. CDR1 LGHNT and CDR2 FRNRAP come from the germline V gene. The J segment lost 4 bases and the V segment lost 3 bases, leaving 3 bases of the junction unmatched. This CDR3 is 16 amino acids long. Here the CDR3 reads CASGFLGLAGYNEQFF. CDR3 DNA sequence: TGTGCTAGTGGTTTTTTGGGACTAGCGGGATACAATGAGCAGTTCTTC.

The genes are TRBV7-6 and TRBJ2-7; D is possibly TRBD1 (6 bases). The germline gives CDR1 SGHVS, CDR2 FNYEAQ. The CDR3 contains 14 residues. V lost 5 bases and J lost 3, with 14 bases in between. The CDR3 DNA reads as TGTGCCAGCAGCCAGCAGGACAGATTCTACGAGCAGTACGTC. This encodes CASSQQDRFYEQYV.

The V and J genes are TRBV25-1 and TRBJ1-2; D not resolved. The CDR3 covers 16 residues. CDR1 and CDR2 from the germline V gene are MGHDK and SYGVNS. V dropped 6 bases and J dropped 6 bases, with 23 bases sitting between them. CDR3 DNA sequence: TGTGCCAGCAGCCGCACTCCAAGACCACCTTGGGATGGCTACACCTTC. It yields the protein CASSRTPRPPWDGYTF.

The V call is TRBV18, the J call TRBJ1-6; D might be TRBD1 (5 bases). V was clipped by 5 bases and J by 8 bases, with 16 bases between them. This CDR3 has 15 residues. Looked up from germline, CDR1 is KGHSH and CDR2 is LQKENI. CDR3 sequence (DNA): TGTGCCAGCTCATCGTCGACAGATCCTCATTCACCCCTCCACTTT. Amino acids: CASSSSTDPHSPLHF.

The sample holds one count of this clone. In DNA, the CDR3 is TGCGCCAGCAGCTTGGAGGGGCAATTTGGCTACACCTTC. This translates into CASSLEGQFGYTF. The chain carries TRBV5-1 and TRBJ1-2, with a possible D match to TRBD1 (5 bases). Trimming removed 0 bases at V and 7 bases at J, with 10 bases between. This CDR3 contains 13 residues. Germline CDR1 is SGHRS and CDR2 is YFSETQ.

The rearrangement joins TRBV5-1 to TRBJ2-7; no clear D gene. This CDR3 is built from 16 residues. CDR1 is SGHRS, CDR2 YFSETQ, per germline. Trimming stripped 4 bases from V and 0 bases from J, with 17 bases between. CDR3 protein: CASSHRTAKPSYEQYF. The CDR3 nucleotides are TGCGCCAGCAGCCATCGAACAGCGAAACCCTCCTACGAGCAGTACTTC.

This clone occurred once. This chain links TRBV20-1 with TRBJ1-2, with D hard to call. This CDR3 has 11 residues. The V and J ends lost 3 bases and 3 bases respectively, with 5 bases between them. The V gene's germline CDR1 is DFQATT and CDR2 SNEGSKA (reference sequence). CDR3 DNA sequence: TGCAGTGCTAGCTTTCACTATGGCTACACCTTC. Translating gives CSASFHYGYTF.

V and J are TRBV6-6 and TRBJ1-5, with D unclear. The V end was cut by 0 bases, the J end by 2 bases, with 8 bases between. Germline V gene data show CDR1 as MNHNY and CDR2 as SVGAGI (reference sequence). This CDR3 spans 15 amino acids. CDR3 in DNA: TGTGCCAGCAGTTACTCGAGGGCAGGCAATCAGCCCCAGCATTTT. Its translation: CASSYSRAGNQPQHF.

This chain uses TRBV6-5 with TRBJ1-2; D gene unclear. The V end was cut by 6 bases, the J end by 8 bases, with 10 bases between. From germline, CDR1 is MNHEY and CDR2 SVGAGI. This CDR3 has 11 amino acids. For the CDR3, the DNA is TGTGCCAGCAGCCGCGGTGGCGGCTACACCTTC. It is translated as CASSRGGGYTF.

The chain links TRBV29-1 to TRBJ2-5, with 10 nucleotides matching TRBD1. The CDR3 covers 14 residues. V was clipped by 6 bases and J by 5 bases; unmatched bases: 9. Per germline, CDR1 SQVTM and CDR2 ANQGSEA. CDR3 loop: CSVDRDRGGETQYF. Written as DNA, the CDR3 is TGCAGCGTGGATCGGGACAGGGGTGGGGAGACCCAGTACTTC.

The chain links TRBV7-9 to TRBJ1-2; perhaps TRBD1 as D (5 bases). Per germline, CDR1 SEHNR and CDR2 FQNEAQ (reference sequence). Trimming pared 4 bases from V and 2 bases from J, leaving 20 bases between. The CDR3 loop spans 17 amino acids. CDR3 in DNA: TGTGCCAGCAGCTCTTTACTCCCGGGGCGGGGAAACTATGGCTACACCTTC. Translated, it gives CASSSLLPGRGNYGYTF.

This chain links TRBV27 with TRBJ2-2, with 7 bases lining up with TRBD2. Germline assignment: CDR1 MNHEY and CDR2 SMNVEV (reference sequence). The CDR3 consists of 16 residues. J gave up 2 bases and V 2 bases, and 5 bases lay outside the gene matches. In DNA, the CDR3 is TGTGCCAGCAGTTTAGGACTAGAGGATAACACCGGGGAGCTGTTTTTT. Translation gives CASSLGLEDNTGELFF.

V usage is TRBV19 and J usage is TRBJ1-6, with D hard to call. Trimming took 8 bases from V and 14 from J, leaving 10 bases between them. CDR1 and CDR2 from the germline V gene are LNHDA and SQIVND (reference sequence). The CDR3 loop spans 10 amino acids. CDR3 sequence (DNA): TGTGCCAGTCTCGGGAGGGCCCTCCACTTT. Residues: CASLGRALHF.

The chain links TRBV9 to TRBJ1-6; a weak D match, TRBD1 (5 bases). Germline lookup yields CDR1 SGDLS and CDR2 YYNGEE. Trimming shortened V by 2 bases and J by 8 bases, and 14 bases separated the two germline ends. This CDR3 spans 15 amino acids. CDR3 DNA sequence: TGTGCCAGCAGCGTCCTTCCAAGGGGTGATTCACCCCTCCACTTT. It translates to CASSVLPRGDSPLHF.

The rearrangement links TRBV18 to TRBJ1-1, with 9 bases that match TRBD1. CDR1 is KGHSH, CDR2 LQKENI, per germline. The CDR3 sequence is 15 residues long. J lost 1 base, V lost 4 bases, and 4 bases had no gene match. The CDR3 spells CASSLTTGGNTEAFF. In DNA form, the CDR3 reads TGTGCCAGCTCACTTACGACAGGGGGGAACACTGAAGCTTTCTTT.